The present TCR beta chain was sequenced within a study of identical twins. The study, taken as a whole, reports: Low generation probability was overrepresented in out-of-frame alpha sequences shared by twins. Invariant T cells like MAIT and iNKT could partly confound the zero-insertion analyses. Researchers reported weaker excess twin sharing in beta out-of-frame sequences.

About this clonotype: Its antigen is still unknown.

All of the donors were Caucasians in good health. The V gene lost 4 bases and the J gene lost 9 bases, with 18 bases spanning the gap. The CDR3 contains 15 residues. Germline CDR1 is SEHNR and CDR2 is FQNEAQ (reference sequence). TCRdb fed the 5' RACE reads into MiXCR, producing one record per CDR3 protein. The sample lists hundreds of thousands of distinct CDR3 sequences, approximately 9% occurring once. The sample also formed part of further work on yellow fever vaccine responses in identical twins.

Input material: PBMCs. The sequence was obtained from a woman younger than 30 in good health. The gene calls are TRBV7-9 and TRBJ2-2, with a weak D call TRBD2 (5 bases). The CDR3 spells CASSSRTTSFRELFF. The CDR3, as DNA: TGTGCCAGCAGCTCCAGAACTACTAGTTTCCGGGAGCTGTTTTTT. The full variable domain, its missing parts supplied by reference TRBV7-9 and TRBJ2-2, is DTGVSQNPRHKITKRGQNVTFRCDPISEHNRLYWYRQTLGQGPEFLTYFQNEAQLEKSRLLSDRFSAERPKGSFSTLEIQRTEQGDSAMYLCASSSRTTSFRELFFGEGSRLTVL.